A single sample gave rise to the 20 T cell receptor beta chains below, sequenced in a study of blood T cell repertoires in COVID-19. Produced via immunoSEQ multiplex PCR; TCRdb's table is partial and in-frame only. The sample has about 370,000 clones; around 92% are singletons. The sample taken for sequencing was peripheral blood. The receptors shown here come from a woman aged 30 to 39 with COVID-19, enrolled during active disease.

The chain couples TRBV6-5 to TRBJ2-1; D gene uncertain. The CDR3 is 11 amino acids. The ends were cut back, 8 bases at V and 5 bases at J, with 7 bases in the middle. Germline CDR1 is MNHEY and CDR2 is SVGAGI. The CDR3: CASLLNNEQFF. CDR3 DNA: TGTGCCAGCCTACTCAACAATGAGCAGTTCTTC.

The V call is TRBV11-2, the J call TRBJ2-7; TRBD2 is a possible D gene (6 bases). Trimming took 1 base from V and 4 from J, leaving 11 bases between them. The CDR3 has 14 residues. Germline CDR1 SGHAT, CDR2 FQNNGV. This chain's CDR3 is CASSLAGTLYEQYF. CDR3 coding DNA: TGTGCCAGCAGCTTAGCGGGGACTCTTTACGAGCAGTACTTC.

V usage is TRBV6-5 and J usage is TRBJ1-1, with unresolved D. The germline V gene encodes CDR1 MNHEY and CDR2 SVGAGI. The CDR3 has 13 amino acids. V was cut by 6 bases and J by 5 bases, with 13 bases left in between. The CDR3 nucleotides read TGTGCCAGCAGAAGGGAGGGTAAAACTGAAGCTTTCTTT. This encodes CASRREGKTEAFF.

CDR3 amino acids: CASSDIQGFSYNEQFF. In DNA form, the CDR3 reads TGTGCCAGCAGTGACATCCAGGGTTTCTCCTACAATGAGCAGTTCTTC. The gene calls are TRBV2 and TRBJ2-1; D perhaps matches TRBD1 (5 bases). The CDR3 is made up of 16 amino acids. The germline V and J ends were trimmed by 3 bases and 0 bases, with 12 bases remaining between them. Germline CDR1 and CDR2: SNHLY and FYNNEI.

This chain uses TRBV7-6 with TRBJ1-1; D remains ambiguous. The CDR3 length is 15 residues. The V and J ends lost 1 base and 5 bases respectively, with 14 bases between them. The V gene's germline CDR1 is SGHVS and CDR2 FNYEAQ. DNA of the CDR3: TGTGCCAGCAGCTTAGGCAGTCCACCGGGTACTGAAGCTTTCTTT. Encoded protein: CASSLGSPPGTEAFF.

In its sample, this clone was seen many times. V gene TRBV14 combines with J gene TRBJ2-2, with D possibly being TRBD1 (6 bases). V lost 1 base, J lost 3 bases, and 12 bases lay in between. Germline CDR1 reads SGHDN; CDR2 reads FVKESK. The CDR3 contains 16 residues. CDR3 protein: CASSQVPGVYTGELFF. For the CDR3, the DNA is TGTGCCAGCAGCCAAGTTCCAGGGGTGTACACCGGGGAGCTGTTTTTT.

The V call is TRBV5-6, the J call TRBJ2-2; 7 bases match TRBD1. This CDR3 is 16 amino acids long. Germline CDR1 SGHDT, CDR2 YYEEEE. V gave up 3 bases and J gave up 4 bases; unmatched junction bases: 9. The CDR3 coding sequence is TGTGCCAGCAGCTGGACAGGACCCCACGGCACCGGGGAGCTGTTTTTT. Encoded protein: CASSWTGPHGTGELFF.

The V and J genes are TRBV11-3 and TRBJ2-5; 12 bases are a match to TRBD2. This CDR3 spans 16 amino acids. Looked up from germline, CDR1 is SGHNT and CDR2 is YENEEA. Trimming took 6 bases from V and 5 from J; bases not matched to a gene: 10. CDR3 nucleotide sequence: TGTGCCAGCAGTCTCCGGTGGCTAGCGGGAGGGGAGACCCAGTACTTC. Protein product: CASSLRWLAGGETQYF.

The rearrangement uses TRBV11-1 and TRBJ2-1, with 11 bases matching TRBD2. CDR3 length equals 14 residues. The V and J ends lost 5 bases and 7 bases, in that order; junction bases with no gene match: 4. Germline V lookup: CDR1 SGHAT, CDR2 FQDESV (reference sequence). The CDR3 region has the DNA TGTGCCAGCAGCAAGACTAGCGGGGTGAATGAGCAGTTCTTC. Protein sequence: CASSKTSGVNEQFF.

A remark on this clone: A read error may produce the germline difference seen at one junction end. This chain uses TRBV7-7 with TRBJ2-5, with 13 positions matching TRBD2. The V gene's germline CDR1 is SSHAT and CDR2 FNYEAQ (reference sequence). The CDR3 contains 16 residues. The CDR3: CASRRTSGGAYETQYF. DNA for the CDR3: TGTGCTAGCAGACGAACTAGCGGGGGGGCTTATGAGACCCAGTACTTC.

V is TRBV27 and J is TRBJ1-2; D possibly corresponds to TRBD1 (5 bases). Trimming took 6 bases from V and 8 from J, leaving 10 bases between them. Looked up from germline, CDR1 is MNHEY and CDR2 is SMNVEV (reference sequence). This CDR3 contains 11 residues. The CDR3 protein is CASRERGGYTF. The CDR3 DNA follows: TGTGCCAGCAGAGAACGGGGGGGCTACACCTTC.

The J gene is TRBJ1-3, the V gene TRBV5-1; maybe TRBD1 (6 bases). The CDR3 is made up of 18 amino acids. With 4 bases removed from V and 2 bases from J, the gap between germline ends came to 22 bases. Germline loops: CDR1 SGHRS, CDR2 YFSETQ. The CDR3 sequence: CASSLTPQGRSAGNTIYF. The CDR3 nucleotides are TGCGCCAGCAGCCTGACTCCACAGGGTAGAAGCGCTGGAAACACCATATATTTT.

Turning to this clone: Distinct nucleotide sequences in the sample also encode this CDR3. The chain uses TRBV6-2 or TRBV6-3 and TRBJ2-1, with 9 positions matching TRBD2. CDR3 size: 14 residues. CDR1 and CDR2 (germline): MNHEY, SVGEGT. The junction had 6 bases not matched to a gene; V was cut back by 6 bases and J by 6 bases. The CDR3 region has the DNA TGTGCCAGCAGCAAAGCGGGGGGCGGCAATGAGCAGTTCTTC. Amino acids: CASSKAGGGNEQFF.

CDR3 residues: CASRPELTEAFF. In DNA form, the CDR3 reads TGTGCCAGCAGGCCGGAGTTGACTGAAGCTTTCTTT. The chain employs TRBV6-6 and TRBJ1-1; D is uncertain. The V gene lost 6 bases and the J gene lost 5 bases, with 10 bases spanning the gap. This CDR3 spans 12 amino acids. CDR1 MNHNY and CDR2 SVGAGI come from the germline V gene (reference sequence).

V and J are TRBV14 and TRBJ2-7; 8 bases fit TRBD1. From germline, CDR1 is SGHDN and CDR2 FVKESK. The junction had 6 bases not matched to a gene; V was cut back by 5 bases and J by 0 bases. CDR3 length: 15 amino acids. This CDR3 reads CASSFMGTGSYEQYF. CDR3 nucleotides: TGTGCCAGCAGCTTCATGGGGACAGGCTCCTACGAGCAGTACTTC.

The chain links TRBV29-1 to TRBJ2-5, with TRBD1 as a possible D gene (5 bases). Germline-derived CDR1 and CDR2 are SQVTM and ANQGSEA. The CDR3 contains 11 residues. Trimming pared 4 bases from V and 5 bases from J, leaving 8 bases between. The CDR3 nucleotides read TGCAGCGTTGCAGGGCGGGAGACCCAGTACTTC. Residues: CSVAGRETQYF.

The chain recombines TRBV5-6 with TRBJ2-2, with 11 bases matching TRBD1. V gave up 3 bases and J gave up 5 bases; unmatched junction bases: 3. The CDR3 length is 15 residues. The germline CDR1 and CDR2 sequences are SGHDT and YYEEEE. As DNA, the CDR3 is TGTGCCAGCAGCTCGGGACAGGGGGTAACCGGGGAGCTGTTTTTT. Translation gives CASSSGQGVTGELFF.

The gene calls are TRBV6-2 or TRBV6-3 and TRBJ2-3; maybe TRBD2 (6 bases). Looked up from germline, CDR1 is MNHEY and CDR2 is SVGEGT. The CDR3 covers 14 residues. V was pared by 3 bases and J by 3 bases, with 10 bases between. The DNA of the CDR3 is TGTGCCAGCAGTTATCAGGAGGGTACAGATACGCAGTATTTT. Residues: CASSYQEGTDTQYF.

The chain joins TRBV24-1 to TRBJ1-1; D is uncertain. The CDR3 runs to 15 residues. Trimming shortened V by 6 bases and J by 0 bases, and 13 bases separated the two germline ends. Germline V gene sequence: CDR1 KGHDR, CDR2 SFDVKD. The CDR3 DNA is TGTGCCACCAGTTCCTCGACTAGTATGAACACTGAAGCTTTCTTT. Amino acid sequence: CATSSSTSMNTEAFF.

The V call is TRBV7-9, the J call TRBJ2-7, with TRBD2 as a possible D gene (5 bases). The germline V gene has CDR1 SEHNR and CDR2 FQNEAQ (reference sequence). This CDR3 has 14 amino acids. V was pared by 3 bases and J by 7 bases, with 16 bases between. The CDR3 sequence is CASSLKAGSGEQYF. The CDR3 DNA follows: TGTGCCAGCAGCTTGAAGGCGGGTTCCGGGGAGCAGTACTTC.